This record concerns one T cell receptor beta chain sequence. Its target is unknown. The entry originates in a study of T cells expressing NK-cell markers. Study as a whole: Seven donors tested HCMV-seropositive and one tested seronegative among the eight sequenced. Study outcomes and limitations: Four of the donors also had these clonotypes leading their CD3+CD56-NKG2C+ fraction.

The CDR3 sequence is 17 residues long. Germline values: CDR1 MNHNY, CDR2 SVGAGI (reference sequence). For each CDR3 protein, TCRdb gives one entry from its re-call of the 5' RACE reads, without DNA. Recorded for this sample: 400,000 or so distinct CDR3 sequences. This receptor was taken from a woman between 50 and 59 years old in good health. This chain uses TRBV6-6 with TRBJ2-1; TCRdb's D call of TRBD2 is untestable without DNA. The sequenced sample consisted of blood T cells: a sorted CD56 or NKG2C T cell subset, CD4+ or CD8+ T cells, or bulk PBMC T cells (not recorded which). The CDR3 reads CASSPGTSGTSYNEQFF.